The 14 T cell receptor beta chains in this list originate from one sample, sequenced in a study of multiple sclerosis patients with progressive multifocal leukoencephalopathy. Time point given: before natalizumab initiation. The assay was immunoSEQ multiplex PCR, and TCRdb's table has in-frame clones only and misses some. Found here are roughly 31,000 clones, roughly 90% of them singletons; the top ten hold about 1.5%. The sample was PBMCs. The receptor set was obtained from a human donor with multiple sclerosis.

This clone appeared a few times. The rearrangement links TRBV6-5 to TRBJ2-7; 7 nucleotides agree with TRBD1. The CDR3 is 16 residues long. CDR1 is MNHEY, CDR2 SVGAGI, per germline. After removal of 2 bases from V and 6 bases from J, the junction contained 13 bases not matched to a gene. In DNA, the CDR3 is TGTGCCAGCAGTTACGCGGACAGGACGTTTGGACTCGAGCAGTACTTC. It is translated as CASSYADRTFGLEQYF.

The chain employs TRBV18 and TRBJ2-5; D is undetermined. This CDR3 comprises 14 residues. Trimming removed 3 bases from V and 4 bases from J, with 12 bases in between. Germline V gene data show CDR1 as KGHSH and CDR2 as LQKENI. CDR3 sequence reads: CASSPRPSIETQYF. CDR3 DNA: TGTGCCAGCTCACCGCGACCGTCAATAGAGACCCAGTACTTC.

In this sample, this clone turned up a few times. The rearrangement joins TRBV6-1 to TRBJ1-1; D is unresolved. V lost 6 bases and J 5 bases, leaving 13 bases between the germline ends. Looked up from germline, CDR1 is MNHNS and CDR2 is SASEGT. CDR3 length equals 13 residues. CDR3 in DNA: TGTGCCAGCAGGGAAAACACGCCAACTGAAGCTTTCTTT. This translates into CASRENTPTEAFF.

The V call is TRBV7-6, the J call TRBJ2-1; tentative D call: TRBD2 (6 bases). CDR3 length: 20 amino acids. The V gene's germline CDR1 is SGHVS and CDR2 FNYEAQ. The V end lost 2 bases, the J end lost 8 bases, and 31 bases lay between the germline ends. The CDR3 region is CASSLRPSDLRANSVYEQFF. CDR3 sequence (DNA): TGTGCCAGCAGCTTAAGGCCTAGCGACCTAAGGGCCAATTCGGTCTATGAGCAGTTCTTC.

V is TRBV4-3 and J is TRBJ1-3, with TRBD1 as a possible D gene (5 bases). The CDR3 is made up of 14 amino acids. V lost 0 bases to trimming and J lost 2 bases, with 5 bases between them. Germline-derived CDR1 and CDR2 are LGHNA and YSLEER. In nucleotides, the CDR3 is TGCGCCAGCAGCCAAGACAGGGCTGGAAACACCATATATTTT. Amino acids: CASSQDRAGNTIYF.

The chain employs TRBV7-8 and TRBJ2-1; D possibly corresponds to TRBD2 (5 bases). The CDR3 loop spans 19 amino acids. Germline values: CDR1 SGHVS, CDR2 FQNEAQ. V gave up 5 bases and J gave up 0 bases, with 23 bases separating them. CDR3 coding DNA: TGTGCCAGCAGCCCGTTCGCGGGCGACGGACGGGGCTCCTACAATGAGCAGTTCTTC. Its protein is CASSPFAGDGRGSYNEQFF.

V gene TRBV7-6 combines with J gene TRBJ1-1; TRBD1 aligns across 7 bases. This CDR3 contains 13 residues. Trimming took 5 bases from V and 4 from J; bases not matched to a gene: 4. The germline V gene encodes CDR1 SGHVS and CDR2 FNYEAQ. The CDR3 loop is CASSQGGGTEAFF. The CDR3 DNA sequence: TGTGCCAGCAGCCAGGGGGGTGGCACTGAAGCTTTCTTT. Drawing the rest from reference TRBV7-6 and TRBJ1-1, the complete variable domain is GAGVSQSPRYKVTKRGQDVALRCDPISGHVSLYWYRQALGQGPEFLTYFNYEAQQDKSGLPNDRFSAERPEGSISTLTIQRTEQRDSAMYRCASSQGGGTEAFFGQGTRLTVV.

The chain links TRBV7-9 to TRBJ1-1, with unresolved D. With 3 bases removed from V and 6 bases from J, the gap between germline ends came to 11 bases. This CDR3 comprises 13 residues. Germline CDR1 reads SEHNR; CDR2 reads FQNEAQ (reference sequence). CDR3 sequence: CASSLTELSEAFF. Written as DNA, the CDR3 is TGTGCCAGCAGCTTGACGGAGTTATCTGAAGCTTTCTTT.

The gene calls are TRBV7-9 and TRBJ2-2; 7 nucleotides line up with TRBD1. Germline V gene sequence: CDR1 SEHNR, CDR2 FQNEAQ (reference sequence). The CDR3 covers 15 residues. V shed 5 bases, J shed 2 bases, and the junction held 5 bases outside the gene matches. CDR3 DNA sequence: TGTGCCAGCAGCCGGCTAGGGGGCAACACCGGGGAGCTGTTTTTT. Residues: CASSRLGGNTGELFF.

This rearrangement joins TRBV19 to TRBJ1-5; unclear D gene. The CDR3 spans 12 residues. The V end was cut by 5 bases, the J end by 1 base, with 3 bases between. Germline V gene data show CDR1 as LNHDA and CDR2 as SQIVND (reference sequence). The CDR3 DNA follows: TGTGCCAGTAGTCGGAGCAATCAGCCCCAGCATTTT. Translated: CASSRSNQPQHF.

The V gene is TRBV4-3, the J gene TRBJ2-1; D gene uncertain. Trimming pared 1 base from V and 0 bases from J, leaving 19 bases between. Germline V lookup: CDR1 LGHNA, CDR2 YSLEER. This CDR3 contains 19 residues. CDR3 nucleotides: TGCGCCAGCAGCCAAGTTAGGCGTGGGCCCGGTAGCTCCTACAATGAGCAGTTCTTC. This codes for CASSQVRRGPGSSYNEQFF.

The chain combines TRBV28 with TRBJ1-5; 9 bases map to TRBD1. CDR3 length: 17 amino acids. Looked up from germline, CDR1 is MDHEN and CDR2 is SYDVKM. Germline trimming cut 6 bases from V and 2 bases from J; bases unmatched to any gene: 11. CDR3 sequence: CASSPPWRDRGNQPQHF. The CDR3 coding sequence is TGTGCCAGCAGCCCCCCGTGGCGGGACAGGGGCAATCAGCCCCAGCATTTT.

The rearrangement uses TRBV2 and TRBJ1-2, with D possibly matching TRBD1 (6 bases). Between the trimmed V and J ends, which lost 4 bases and 5 bases, there was a span of 14 bases. Germline CDR1 and CDR2: SNHLY and FYNNEI. CDR3 length: 14 residues. CDR3 sequence: CASSGQAAGYGYTF. CDR3 bases: TGTGCCAGCAGTGGACAGGCAGCAGGTTATGGCTACACCTTC.

A few counts support this clone. The J gene is TRBJ2-2, the V gene TRBV6-1, with no clear D. Trimming pared 3 bases from V and 1 base from J, leaving 9 bases between. The CDR3 length is 15 residues. The germline CDR1 and CDR2 sequences are MNHNS and SASEGT. CDR3 loop: CASSEATVNTGELFF. The CDR3 DNA follows: TGTGCCAGCAGTGAGGCGACGGTGAACACCGGGGAGCTGTTTTTT.